A selection of T cell receptor beta chains follows, all from one sample in a study of HIV-infected children after antiretroviral therapy interruption. Via MiXCR, TCRdb re-called the 3' RACE reads, giving one row per CDR3 protein. The sample has about 89,000 distinct CDR3 sequences, approximately 6.9% seen once. Source: CD45RA+ CD4+ T cells from PBMCs, pooled from several time points, taken from a donor given antiretroviral therapy, either interrupted or continuous. These receptors were taken from a pool of human donors with HIV. The CDR3 runs from the conserved cysteine through the conserved F or W. Fields, in order: V gene, clone size, J gene, D gene, CDR3 DNA, CDR3 protein. The D gene is left open where the match is weak. The size entry is marked missing in some rows and otherwise reads once, few, many or a size class.

TRBV10-3	many	TRBJ1-2	.	TGTGCCATCCAGCGGGGCTATGGCTACACCTTC	CAIQRGYGYTF
TRBV29-1	medium-sized	TRBJ2-7	.	TGCAGCGTTGAAGAACAAGGGGCGCGAGAGCAGTACTTC	CSVEEQGAREQYF
TRBV6-1	many	TRBJ1-1	TRBD1	TGTGCCAGCAGTGAGACAGGGATGAACACTGAAGCTTTCTTT	CASSETGMNTEAFF
TRBV5-1	many	TRBJ2-6	.	TGCGCCAGCAGCTACACAGGGCGGTCCTCTGGGGCCAACGTCCTGACTTTC	CASSYTGRSSGANVLTF
TRBV4-1	.	TRBJ1-6	.	TGCGCCAGCAGTCGCCGGGACAACTATAATTCACCCCTCCACTTT	CASSRRDNYNSPLHF
TRBV6-1	many	TRBJ1-4	TRBD1	TGTGCCACCTCCGGACAGGCTAATGAAAAACTGTTTTTT	CATSGQANEKLFF
TRBV30	many	TRBJ2-2	.	TGTGCCTGGACTAAGGGAATCACCGGGGAGCTGTTTTTT	CAWTKGITGELFF
TRBV12-3/TRBV12-4	many	TRBJ2-3	.	TGTGCCAGCAGAAGAACAGGGATATCAGATACGCAGTATTTT	CASRRTGISDTQYF
TRBV28	many	TRBJ2-1	.	TGTGCCAGCAGTTTGAGGCTATTAAGCAATGAGCAGTTCTTC	CASSLRLLSNEQFF
TRBV30	many	TRBJ2-7	.	TGTGCCTGGAGTGTAAGTTTGAGGACAGAGTCCTACGAGCAGTACTTC	CAWSVSLRTESYEQYF
TRBV6-5	many	TRBJ2-4	TRBD2	TGTGCCAGCAGTTACCGGGGACTAGCGGGAGGAAACATTCAGTACTTC	CASSYRGLAGGNIQYF
TRBV7-9	many	TRBJ2-3	.	TGTGCCAGCAGCCCCCAGGGGACAGATACGCAGTATTTT	CASSPQGTDTQYF
TRBV3-1	many	TRBJ2-4	TRBD1	TGTGCCAGCAGCCGACAGGGGGAAGACATTCAGTACTTC	CASSRQGEDIQYF
TRBV14	many	TRBJ1-1	.	TGTGCCAGCAGCCAAGTGGGGAAGCTTGTAGGGGTGAACACTGAAGCTTTCTTT	CASSQVGKLVGVNTEAFF
TRBV20-1	.	TRBJ2-5	TRBD2	TGCAGTGCTAGAAAGCTAGCGGGACTATCACATCAAGAGACCCAGTACTTC	CSARKLAGLSHQETQYF
TRBV6-7	few	TRBJ1-4	TRBD1	TGTGCCAGCAGTCCCGCCATGGGAAGGGGGCGAGGTGAAAAACTGTTTTTT	CASSPAMGRGRGEKLFF
TRBV29-1	.	TRBJ2-7	.	TGCAGCGGGGGGGGGCGGGCCACCCTCCCTTACGAGCAGTACTTC	CSGGGRATLPYEQYF
TRBV20-1	few	TRBJ1-5	.	TGCAGTGCTAGAGAGGCAGAGGGTCAGCCCCAGCATTTT	CSAREAEGQPQHF
TRBV23-1	.	TRBJ1-1	TRBD1	TGCGCCAGCAGTCAACACGATGATTGGACAGGGAACACTGAAGCTTTCTTT	CASSQHDDWTGNTEAFF
TRBV7-9	many	TRBJ1-2	TRBD1	TGTGCCAGCAGCTCCAGGGGGCGGAACTATGGCTACACCTTC	CASSSRGRNYGYTF
TRBV3-1	few	TRBJ1-5	.	TGTGCCAGCAGCACCGGGAGATTAAATCAGCCCCAGCATTTT	CASSTGRLNQPQHF
TRBV6-1	many	TRBJ2-7	.	TGTGCCAGCACCAGGGCCCACTCCTACGAGCAGTACTTC	CASTRAHSYEQYF
TRBV6-5	many	TRBJ1-1	.	TGTGCCAGCAGTTATGAGATAGGGACTGAAGCTTTCTTT	CASSYEIGTEAFF
TRBV2	many	TRBJ2-1	TRBD2	TGTGCCAGCAGGTCACTAGCGGGATGGAGCAATGAGCAGTTCTTC	CASRSLAGWSNEQFF
TRBV29-1	.	TRBJ2-7	.	TGCAGCGTTGAGGATGGCAACAGCCCCGAGCAGTACTTC	CSVEDGNSPEQYF
TRBV27	many	TRBJ2-7	.	TGTGCCAGCAGCTACACAGGGTCGACCTACGAGCAGTACTTC	CASSYTGSTYEQYF
TRBV20-1	many	TRBJ2-1	TRBD2	TGCAGTGCTGTAGCGGGAGCCTACAATGAGCAGTTCTTC	CSAVAGAYNEQFF
TRBV18	many	TRBJ1-1	.	TGTGCCAGCTCACCCCCGGGGGTTTCGGCTGAAGCTTTCTTT	CASSPPGVSAEAFF
TRBV7-2	many	TRBJ2-7	TRBD2	TGTGCCAGCAGCGCCGGGACTAGCGGGGGGTACGAGCAGTACTTC	CASSAGTSGGYEQYF
TRBV19	.	TRBJ2-3	.	TGTGCCAGTAGTCTACGGACAACCCCTAGCACAGATACGCAGTATTTT	CASSLRTTPSTDTQYF
TRBV3-1	many	TRBJ2-1	TRBD2	TGTGCCAGCAGCCAAGTCGGCGGGAGCTACAATGAGCAGTTCTTC	CASSQVGGSYNEQFF
TRBV20-1	many	TRBJ1-2	TRBD1	TGCAGTGCAACTCCTCCGGGACAGGGGGTCTATGGCTACACCTTC	CSATPPGQGVYGYTF
TRBV4-1	many	TRBJ1-4	.	TGCGCCAGCAGCCAAGCCCCCACAGGGAGTACGGAAAAACTGTTTTTT	CASSQAPTGSTEKLFF
TRBV19	many	TRBJ2-2	.	TGTGCCAGTAGTAATGTGATTGGCTCTGCCGGGGAGCTGTTTTTT	CASSNVIGSAGELFF
TRBV12-3/TRBV12-4	many	TRBJ2-3	.	TGTGCCAGCAGTTTAGGGCTAGTCGGGGATACGCAGTATTTT	CASSLGLVGDTQYF
TRBV5-1	many	TRBJ1-2	.	TGCGCCAGCAGCTTGGTAACAGGGATTAACTATGGCTACACCTTC	CASSLVTGINYGYTF
TRBV27	.	TRBJ2-3	TRBD2	TGTGCCAGCAGTTATCGGGGGGAGAGCACAGATACGCAGTATTTT	CASSYRGESTDTQYF
TRBV29-1	many	TRBJ2-3	.	TGCAGCGTTGAATACGGAGGGGATACGCAGTATTTT	CSVEYGGDTQYF
TRBV3-1	many	TRBJ2-7	.	TGTGCCAGCAGCCAAGAGGTGATAGTAGCTCCCTACGAGCAGTACTTC	CASSQEVIVAPYEQYF
TRBV7-2	many	TRBJ2-3	.	TGTGCCAGCAGCTTAGGAAGCTGGTTCACAGATACGCAGTATTTT	CASSLGSWFTDTQYF
TRBV6-4	many	TRBJ1-2	TRBD1	TGTGCCAGCAGGCAGACAGGGCGGGACTATGGCTACACCTTC	CASRQTGRDYGYTF
TRBV11-3	.	TRBJ1-1	.	TGTGCCAGCAGCTTAAGTCGACAGACTGAAGCTTTCTTT	CASSLSRQTEAFF
TRBV5-1	few	TRBJ1-1	.	TGCGCCAGCACCCCGGTGTTGGCAGCACTGAACACTGAAGCTTTCTTT	CASTPVLAALNTEAFF
TRBV4-1	many	TRBJ1-2	.	TGCGCCAGCAGCCCCGAGGGACCTTCTAACTATGGCTACACCTTC	CASSPEGPSNYGYTF
TRBV11-3	many	TRBJ2-3	TRBD2	TGTGCCAGCAGCTTGGGGGGGTTTGGGGCAGATACGCAGTATTTT	CASSLGGFGADTQYF
TRBV5-1	.	TRBJ2-1	TRBD1	TGCGCCAGCAGCAGGGGGACAGACAATGAGCAGTTCTTC	CASSRGTDNEQFF
TRBV9	few	TRBJ2-3	.	TGTGCCAGCAGCCCCGGGAACGGGGAAATAGATACGCAGTATTTT	CASSPGNGEIDTQYF
TRBV3-1	many	TRBJ2-5	TRBD2	TGTGCCAGCAGCCAGACTAGCGGGGAGACCCAGTACTTC	CASSQTSGETQYF
TRBV24-1	many	TRBJ2-5	.	TGTGCCACCAGTGACCCCGACGGTAAAGAGACCCAGTACTTC	CATSDPDGKETQYF
TRBV2	many	TRBJ2-1	.	TGTGCCAGCATAAGGGCTCCGCCGGGGAATGAGCAGTTCTTC	CASIRAPPGNEQFF
TRBV24-1	many	TRBJ1-2	.	TGTGCCACCAGTGATTCGGTGCGCGGTGGCTACACCTTC	CATSDSVRGGYTF